This is a list of T cell receptor beta chains from one sample in a study of OX40 agonist ivuxolimab in advanced cancers. TCRdb keeps only in-frame clones here, not all; method: immunoSEQ multiplex PCR. There are over 20,000 clones in the sample; approximately 73% occur only once, and 9.5% lies in the top ten. The input for sequencing was CD4+ or CD8+ T cells sorted from blood, taken in a trial of the OX40 agonist ivuxolimab. Every receptor here comes from an adult with an advanced solid tumor such as melanoma, head and neck, liver or kidney cancer. Each CDR3 is given with its conserved first and last residue. D genes are given only for firm matches. Clone size is stated in some rows and not others, as once, few, many or a class when expanded.

j_gene: TRBJ1-6
v_gene: TRBV28
abundance: -
len: 15
d_gene: -
CDR3nt: TGTGCCAGCACCCCATCAGGGCAGGAGAATTCACCCCTCCACTTT
CDR3aa: CASTPSGQENSPLHF

j_gene: TRBJ1-4
v_gene: TRBV5-1
abundance: once
len: 15
d_gene: -
CDR3nt: TGCGCCAGCAGCTTGGGAGATGCAACTAATGAAAAACTGTTTTTT
CDR3aa: CASSLGDATNEKLFF

j_gene: TRBJ1-5
v_gene: TRBV6-5
abundance: -
len: 14
d_gene: -
CDR3nt: TGTGCCAGCAGTCGGGGGCAAAGCAATCAGCCCCAGCATTTT
CDR3aa: CASSRGQSNQPQHF

j_gene: TRBJ1-1
v_gene: TRBV5-1
abundance: -
len: 14
d_gene: -
CDR3nt: TGCGCCAGCAGCTTGGCCGGGACCTACACTGAAGCTTTCTTT
CDR3aa: CASSLAGTYTEAFF

j_gene: TRBJ1-1
v_gene: TRBV5-1
abundance: few
len: 13
d_gene: -
CDR3nt: TGCGCCAGCAGTCGGGAGGGGCACACTGAAGCTTTCTTT
CDR3aa: CASSREGHTEAFF

j_gene: TRBJ1-6
v_gene: TRBV5-1
abundance: -
len: 17
d_gene: TRBD1
CDR3nt: TGCGCCAGCAGCTTGAATATCAATTACAGGGGAGATTCACCCCTCCACTTT
CDR3aa: CASSLNINYRGDSPLHF

j_gene: TRBJ1-5
v_gene: TRBV19
abundance: -
len: 15
d_gene: -
CDR3nt: TGTGCCAGTAGTATCAACGCGGCAAGCAATCAGCCCCAGCATTTT
CDR3aa: CASSINAASNQPQHF

j_gene: TRBJ1-2
v_gene: TRBV25-1
abundance: -
len: 15
d_gene: -
CDR3nt: TGTGCCAGCAGTTCGCCAGGGGAAACCCTCTATGGCTACACCTTC
CDR3aa: CASSSPGETLYGYTF

j_gene: TRBJ2-3
v_gene: TRBV18
abundance: -
len: 16
d_gene: TRBD2
CDR3nt: TGTGCCAGCTCAACTGGGACTAGTAGTAGCACAGATACGCAGTATTTT
CDR3aa: CASSTGTSSSTDTQYF

j_gene: TRBJ2-3
v_gene: TRBV7-9
abundance: -
len: 15
d_gene: -
CDR3nt: TGTGCCAGCCTCCGGGGGCGGGGTCGCACAGATACGCAGTATTTT
CDR3aa: CASLRGRGRTDTQYF

j_gene: TRBJ1-2
v_gene: TRBV4-1
abundance: -
len: 15
d_gene: -
CDR3nt: TGCGCCAGCAGATTCAGTACCGTAATCGGCTATGGCTACACCTTC
CDR3aa: CASRFSTVIGYGYTF

j_gene: TRBJ2-7
v_gene: TRBV6-5
abundance: once
len: 14
d_gene: TRBD2
CDR3nt: TGTGCCACGAAACGCGGGAGCAGTTCCTACGAGCAGTACTTC
CDR3aa: CATKRGSSSYEQYF

j_gene: TRBJ2-7
v_gene: TRBV15
abundance: -
len: 15
d_gene: TRBD1
CDR3nt: TGTGCCACCAGCAGTCCCGGGACAGGAATTTACGAGCAGTACTTC
CDR3aa: CATSSPGTGIYEQYF

j_gene: TRBJ1-4
v_gene: TRBV19
abundance: -
len: 13
d_gene: -
CDR3nt: TGTGCCAGTAGTATACAGGTCAATGAAAAACTGTTTTTT
CDR3aa: CASSIQVNEKLFF

j_gene: TRBJ2-5
v_gene: TRBV4-2
abundance: -
len: 14
d_gene: -
CDR3nt: TGTGCCAGCAGCCAAGGAGAATGGGGGGAGACCCAGTACTTC
CDR3aa: CASSQGEWGETQYF

j_gene: TRBJ2-5
v_gene: TRBV5-6
abundance: -
len: 14
d_gene: -
CDR3nt: TGTGCCAGCAGCTTGTCATGGGCAGCTGAGACCCAGTACTTC
CDR3aa: CASSLSWAAETQYF

j_gene: TRBJ2-7
v_gene: TRBV5-4
abundance: -
len: 15
d_gene: -
CDR3nt: TGTGCCAGCAGCCAGGACATTCGAGGGCCCTACGAGCAGTACTTC
CDR3aa: CASSQDIRGPYEQYF

j_gene: TRBJ2-7
v_gene: TRBV19
abundance: few
len: 13
d_gene: TRBD1
CDR3nt: TGTGCCAGTAGCCGACAGGGCTCCTACGAGCAGTACTTC
CDR3aa: CASSRQGSYEQYF

j_gene: TRBJ2-3
v_gene: TRBV5-1
abundance: -
len: 19
d_gene: TRBD2
CDR3nt: TGCGCCAGCAGCACCGGAACTAGGACTAGCGGGGGGCGCACAGATACGCAGTATTTT
CDR3aa: CASSTGTRTSGGRTDTQYF

j_gene: TRBJ1-1
v_gene: TRBV4-1
abundance: few
len: 15
d_gene: -
CDR3nt: TGCGCCAGCAGCCAACGTATGCAAGGGAACACTGAAGCTTTCTTT
CDR3aa: CASSQRMQGNTEAFF

j_gene: TRBJ1-2
v_gene: TRBV9
abundance: -
len: 14
d_gene: -
CDR3nt: TGTGCCAGCAGCGAAAGCGGGACACCCTATGGCTACACCTTC
CDR3aa: CASSESGTPYGYTF

j_gene: TRBJ2-3
v_gene: TRBV18
abundance: -
len: 15
d_gene: TRBD1
CDR3nt: TGTGCCAGCTCACCGCTCGGACAGGGAGCAGATACGCAGTATTTT
CDR3aa: CASSPLGQGADTQYF

j_gene: TRBJ2-3
v_gene: TRBV5-1
abundance: -
len: 15
d_gene: -
CDR3nt: TGCGCCAGCAGCCCTCCCGGGACTGGCACAGATACGCAGTATTTT
CDR3aa: CASSPPGTGTDTQYF

j_gene: TRBJ1-4
v_gene: TRBV18
abundance: -
len: 14
d_gene: TRBD1
CDR3nt: TGTGCCAGCTCCCGACAGGGAGGGGAAGAAAAACTGTTTTTT
CDR3aa: CASSRQGGEEKLFF

j_gene: TRBJ2-3
v_gene: TRBV11-2
abundance: -
len: 19
d_gene: TRBD2
CDR3nt: TGTGCCAGCAGCTTAGTCCCACTAGCGGGGGGACAAAAACGGGATACGCAGTATTTT
CDR3aa: CASSLVPLAGGQKRDTQYF

j_gene: TRBJ1-5
v_gene: TRBV27
abundance: -
len: 13
d_gene: -
CDR3nt: TGTGCCAGCAGTTTTGCGGGTAATCAGCCCCAGCATTTT
CDR3aa: CASSFAGNQPQHF

j_gene: TRBJ2-3
v_gene: TRBV4-2
abundance: once
len: 16
d_gene: -
CDR3nt: TGTGCCAGCAGCCAAGATTGGGCGGGATCCGCCGATACGCAGTATTTT
CDR3aa: CASSQDWAGSADTQYF

j_gene: TRBJ2-7
v_gene: TRBV6-5
abundance: -
len: 15
d_gene: TRBD1
CDR3nt: TGTGCCAGCAGTTTCCGGGACAGGAGCTCCTACGAGCAGTACTTC
CDR3aa: CASSFRDRSSYEQYF

j_gene: TRBJ1-4
v_gene: TRBV4-2
abundance: -
len: 17
d_gene: TRBD1
CDR3nt: TGTGCCAGCAGCCAACGAGGACAGGGGGCTAGTGGTGAAAAACTGTTTTTT
CDR3aa: CASSQRGQGASGEKLFF

j_gene: TRBJ2-1
v_gene: TRBV27
abundance: -
len: 19
d_gene: -
CDR3nt: TGTGCCAGCAGTCCTCAAGGCCACAGGAGCCTCCAACCCTACAATGAGCAGTTCTTC
CDR3aa: CASSPQGHRSLQPYNEQFF

j_gene: TRBJ1-1
v_gene: TRBV18
abundance: -
len: 15
d_gene: -
CDR3nt: TGTGCCAGCTCACCGGGTCAGGGCTCCAACACTGAAGCTTTCTTT
CDR3aa: CASSPGQGSNTEAFF

j_gene: TRBJ2-5
v_gene: TRBV18
abundance: -
len: 16
d_gene: -
CDR3nt: TGTGCCAGCTCACCTCTTAGGGTCGGTGTGGGAGAGACCCAGTACTTC
CDR3aa: CASSPLRVGVGETQYF

j_gene: TRBJ2-1
v_gene: TRBV29-1
abundance: -
len: 11
d_gene: -
CDR3nt: TGCAGCGTGATGGACAGCAATGAGCAGTTCTTC
CDR3aa: CSVMDSNEQFF

j_gene: TRBJ2-5
v_gene: TRBV4-1
abundance: -
len: 13
d_gene: -
CDR3nt: TGCGCCAGCAGCCGTTGGCGACTGGAGACCCAGTACTTC
CDR3aa: CASSRWRLETQYF

j_gene: TRBJ2-7
v_gene: TRBV6-5
abundance: -
len: 13
d_gene: -
CDR3nt: TGTGCCAGCAGGCCTACCCGGGACACCGTGGGATACTTC
CDR3aa: CASRPTRDTVGYF

j_gene: TRBJ2-1
v_gene: TRBV5-4
abundance: -
len: 15
d_gene: TRBD2
CDR3nt: TGTGCCAGCAGCTCCCAACTAGCGGGGGTGAATGAGCAGTTCTTC
CDR3aa: CASSSQLAGVNEQFF

j_gene: TRBJ2-1
v_gene: TRBV9
abundance: -
len: 14
d_gene: -
CDR3nt: TGTGCCAGCAGCTCACAAATCCCGGGCAGTGAGCAGTTCTTC
CDR3aa: CASSSQIPGSEQFF

j_gene: TRBJ1-5
v_gene: TRBV5-6
abundance: -
len: 15
d_gene: TRBD1
CDR3nt: TGTGCCAGCAGGAGGGGACAGAATAGCAATCAGCCCCAGCATTTT
CDR3aa: CASRRGQNSNQPQHF

j_gene: TRBJ2-3
v_gene: TRBV7-3
abundance: -
len: 12
d_gene: -
CDR3nt: TGTGCCAGCAGCCCCGGCCGGGATACGCAGTATTTT
CDR3aa: CASSPGRDTQYF

j_gene: TRBJ1-1
v_gene: TRBV2
abundance: -
len: 15
d_gene: -
CDR3nt: TGTGCCAGCAGTGAAGGGGGGCTAATGAACACTGAAGCTTTCTTT
CDR3aa: CASSEGGLMNTEAFF

j_gene: TRBJ2-6
v_gene: TRBV7-3
abundance: few
len: 15
d_gene: -
CDR3nt: TGTGCCAGCAGCCAGGACGGTGCTGGGGCCAACGTCCTGACTTTC
CDR3aa: CASSQDGAGANVLTF

j_gene: TRBJ2-2
v_gene: TRBV11-1
abundance: -
len: 14
d_gene: -
CDR3nt: TGTGCCAGCAGCCGCCGCGTAGGGGCCGGGGAGCTGTTTTTT
CDR3aa: CASSRRVGAGELFF

j_gene: TRBJ2-1
v_gene: TRBV28
abundance: -
len: 15
d_gene: -
CDR3nt: TGTGCCAGCACCAAAACGAGACCGGGCTACAATGAGCAGTTCTTC
CDR3aa: CASTKTRPGYNEQFF

j_gene: TRBJ2-1
v_gene: TRBV7-9
abundance: -
len: 13
d_gene: TRBD1
CDR3nt: TGTGCCAGCAGCCGAATACAGGGGAATGAGCAGTTCTTC
CDR3aa: CASSRIQGNEQFF

j_gene: TRBJ2-7
v_gene: TRBV14
abundance: -
len: 11
d_gene: -
CDR3nt: TGTGCCAGCAGCCCGGGACCTGTGCAGTACTTC
CDR3aa: CASSPGPVQYF

j_gene: TRBJ2-3
v_gene: TRBV7-9
abundance: -
len: 19
d_gene: TRBD2
CDR3nt: TGTGCCAGCAGAGGCGCCGGGACTAGCGGGGGCCCTAGCACAGATACGCAGTATTTT
CDR3aa: CASRGAGTSGGPSTDTQYF

j_gene: TRBJ1-6
v_gene: TRBV12-5
abundance: -
len: 10
d_gene: -
CDR3nt: TGTGCTAGTGGAGATTCACCCCTCCACTTT
CDR3aa: CASGDSPLHF

j_gene: TRBJ2-5
v_gene: TRBV7-6
abundance: -
len: 16
d_gene: TRBD2
CDR3nt: TGTGCCAGCAGCTCCCCCGCTGGGACTAGCGAAGAGGCCCAGTACTTC
CDR3aa: CASSSPAGTSEEAQYF

j_gene: TRBJ1-1
v_gene: TRBV10-1
abundance: -
len: 18
d_gene: -
CDR3nt: TGCGCCAGCAGTGAGCCCTACGCAGGCAGGTACATGAACACTGAAGCTTTCTTT
CDR3aa: CASSEPYAGRYMNTEAFF

j_gene: TRBJ2-3
v_gene: TRBV5-4
abundance: -
len: 14
d_gene: TRBD2
CDR3nt: TGTGCCAGCAGCACGACTAGCGGGGGCAATACGCAGTATTTT
CDR3aa: CASSTTSGGNTQYF

j_gene: TRBJ2-1
v_gene: TRBV9
abundance: -
len: 17
d_gene: TRBD2
CDR3nt: TGTGCCAGCAGCGTAGCTACTGGTCTAGCGGGGGGCGATGAGCAGTTCTTC
CDR3aa: CASSVATGLAGGDEQFF

j_gene: TRBJ1-1
v_gene: TRBV5-5
abundance: -
len: 11
d_gene: -
CDR3nt: TGTGCCAGCGAGCGGGGCACTGAAGCTTTCTTT
CDR3aa: CASERGTEAFF

j_gene: TRBJ2-3
v_gene: TRBV7-3
abundance: -
len: 14
d_gene: -
CDR3nt: TGTGCCAGCAGCTTAACGAGTTGGGCAGATACGCAGTATTTT
CDR3aa: CASSLTSWADTQYF

j_gene: TRBJ1-1
v_gene: TRBV7-9
abundance: -
len: 16
d_gene: -
CDR3nt: TGTGCCAGCAGCTCGGGGTGGGGGAATCCGAACACTGAAGCTTTCTTT
CDR3aa: CASSSGWGNPNTEAFF